One TCR beta chain is described in this entry. Its target is unknown. TCRbeta library construction was performed incorporating unique molecular identifiers. TCRdb reprocessed the PCR reads via MiXCR and lists one record per CDR3 protein. The repertoire has some 550,000 distinct CDR3 sequences, around 23% of them found once; the top ten carry roughly 14%. This entry belongs to a study of T-cell reconstitution after alpha-beta-depleted transplantation in children. General study findings and limits: Surviving recipient cells, namely T cells and thymic progenitors, were the source of high day-60 TCRbeta diversity in some patients. Several hundred expanded graft clones reportedly were the source of alpha-beta T cells about two months after transplant. Hyperexpanded clones declined; after one year, newly produced T cells mostly supplied diversity.

CDR1 and CDR2 (germline): SGHAT, FQNNGV. The CDR3 is 16 residues long. V lost 5 bases to trimming and J lost 4 bases; unmatched junction nucleotides: 8. This TCR was recovered from a boy under three years old who had a stem cell transplant for acute myeloid leukemia, so the T cells may come from the graft donor. Source: PBMCs, mostly from graft donor cells, taken 360 days after TCRalphabeta/CD19-depleted stem cell transplant. V usage is TRBV11-2 and J usage is TRBJ2-1; TRBD2 matches at 10 bases. Written as DNA, the CDR3 is TGTGCCAGCAGCGACACCGGGACTAGCGTATACAATGAGCAGTTCTTC. Translating it yields CASSDTGTSVYNEQFF.